This T cell receptor (beta chain) appears in the sequencing data of a study of blood T cell repertoires in COVID-19. In the study overall: Sources were T cells, B-cell-depleted T cells, or PBMCs; the material itself was cDNA or gDNA.

This clone was recorded once. Recovered status in Cohort 3 required two negative PCRs, clearance, or symptom resolution. The table came from immunoSEQ multiplex PCR; TCRdb's copy has only in-frame clones and leaves some out. Of 150,000 or so clones in the sample, about 79% are singletons; the top ten hold roughly 15%. The CDR3 consists of 15 residues. After removal of 6 bases from V and 2 bases from J, the junction contained 6 bases not matched to a gene. CDR1 and CDR2 (germline): SNHLY, FYNNEI. The material sequenced was PBMCs or T cells enriched from blood (not recorded which). This receptor was identified in a man aged 50-59 years who had recovered from COVID-19. The V and J genes are TRBV2 and TRBJ1-5; TRBD1 agrees at 8 bases. The CDR3 DNA reads TGTGCCAGCAGCGGGGACAGGCTAGGCAATCAGCCCCAGCATTTT. Its translation is CASSGDRLGNQPQHF.